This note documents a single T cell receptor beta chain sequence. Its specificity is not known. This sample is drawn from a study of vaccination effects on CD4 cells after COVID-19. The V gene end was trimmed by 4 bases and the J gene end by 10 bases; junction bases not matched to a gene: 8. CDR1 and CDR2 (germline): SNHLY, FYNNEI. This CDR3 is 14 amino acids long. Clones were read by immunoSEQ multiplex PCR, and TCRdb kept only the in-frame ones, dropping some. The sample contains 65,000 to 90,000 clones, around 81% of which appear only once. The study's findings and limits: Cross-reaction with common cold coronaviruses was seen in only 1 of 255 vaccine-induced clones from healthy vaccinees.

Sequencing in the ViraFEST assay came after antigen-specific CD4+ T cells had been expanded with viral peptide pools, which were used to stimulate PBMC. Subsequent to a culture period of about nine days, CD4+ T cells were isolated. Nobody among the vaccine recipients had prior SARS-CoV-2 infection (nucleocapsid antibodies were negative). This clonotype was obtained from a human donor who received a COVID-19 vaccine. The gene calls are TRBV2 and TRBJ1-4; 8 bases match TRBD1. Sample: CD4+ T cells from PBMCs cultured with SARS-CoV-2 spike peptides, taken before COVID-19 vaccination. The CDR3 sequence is CASSGRDTGGKLFF. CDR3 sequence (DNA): TGTGCCAGCAGTGGCCGGGATACAGGGGGAAAACTGTTTTTT.